A selection of T cell receptor beta chains follows, all from one sample in a study of T cell responses to AZD1222 COVID-19 vaccine. Libraries were prepared by immunoSEQ multiplex PCR; TCRdb keeps only in-frame clonotypes and omits some of them. The table includes 100,000 to 150,000 clones, approximately 85% detected once. The source material was peripheral blood, sampled on day 0 of AZD1222 vaccination. The source of these receptors is an adult in good health. Both conserved end residues are part of each CDR3. Fields, in order: CDR3 protein, CDR3 DNA, V gene, D gene, clone size, J gene. A D gene is named only where the DNA matches it firmly. The size entry is marked missing in some rows and otherwise reads once, few, many or a size class.

CASSSATGFNYGYTF,TGTGCCAGCAGCTCGGCTACAGGGTTTAACTATGGCTACACCTTC,TRBV5-6,.,.,TRBJ1-2
CASSRTGTYEQYF,TGTGCCAGCAGTCGGACAGGGACGTACGAGCAGTACTTC,TRBV6-5,TRBD1,.,TRBJ2-7
CASSEGPGQPQHF,TGTGCCAGCAGTGAGGGGCCGGGTCAGCCCCAGCATTTT,TRBV2,.,few,TRBJ1-5
CASSPVGAGQETQYF,TGCGCCAGCAGCCCAGTGGGGGCGGGTCAAGAGACCCAGTACTTC,TRBV4-3,.,.,TRBJ2-5
CASRSVGGSYNEQFF,TGTGCCAGCAGATCAGTGGGGGGATCCTACAATGAGCAGTTCTTC,TRBV2,.,once,TRBJ2-1
CASKTGIPEAFF,TGTGCCAGTAAGACGGGGATCCCTGAAGCTTTCTTT,TRBV28,.,.,TRBJ1-1
CSGGLGGSTDTQYF,TGCAGCGGGGGTCTGGGGGGCAGCACAGATACGCAGTATTTT,TRBV29-1,.,.,TRBJ2-3
CASSPGFYEQYF,TGCGCCAGCAGCCCGGGGTTCTACGAGCAGTACTTC,TRBV5-1,.,.,TRBJ2-7
CASRLGHPETQYF,TGTGCCAGCAGACTAGGACATCCAGAGACCCAGTACTTC,TRBV6-6,.,.,TRBJ2-5
CASREGGGDNQPQHF,TGTGCCAGCAGGGAGGGAGGGGGCGACAATCAGCCCCAGCATTTT,TRBV5-5,TRBD1,.,TRBJ1-5
CASSAGTKRDQPQHF,TGTGCCAGTAGTGCCGGGACAAAAAGGGATCAGCCCCAGCATTTT,TRBV19,.,.,TRBJ1-5
CASSLGLAGAGRELFF,TGTGCCAGCAGCCTCGGGCTAGCGGGGGCCGGGAGGGAGCTGTTTTTT,TRBV3-1/TRBV3-2,TRBD2,few,TRBJ2-2
CASSHNRNTEAFF,TGCGCCAGCAGCCACAACAGGAACACTGAAGCTTTCTTT,TRBV10-1,.,once,TRBJ1-1
CASSVEENTEAFF,TGCGCCAGCAGTGTTGAGGAGAACACTGAAGCTTTCTTT,TRBV10-1,.,.,TRBJ1-1
CTSSQDWLAVAKNIQYF,TGCACCAGCAGCCAAGATTGGCTAGCAGTAGCCAAAAACATTCAGTACTTC,TRBV1,.,.,TRBJ2-4
CASSLRPGTKAGELFF,TGTGCCAGCAGCTTACGGCCCGGGACTAAGGCCGGGGAGCTGTTTTTT,TRBV7-2,TRBD2,.,TRBJ2-2
CASSYPRTTDRRDTQYF,TGTGCCAGCAGCTACCCGCGGACTACAGACCGGAGAGATACGCAGTATTTT,TRBV11-2,.,.,TRBJ2-3
CASNSPGKGRNTGELFF,TGTGCCAGCAATTCCCCTGGGAAGGGGAGGAACACCGGGGAGCTGTTTTTT,TRBV27,.,.,TRBJ2-2
CAWSLNRGEGYTF,TGTGCCTGGAGCCTAAACAGGGGAGAGGGCTACACCTTC,TRBV30,TRBD1,.,TRBJ1-2
CASRTGGAGNSPLHF,TGCGCCAGCAGAACAGGGGGCGCAGGAAATTCACCCCTCCACTTT,TRBV4-1,TRBD1,.,TRBJ1-6
CASSLATSGGSYEQYF,TGTGCCAGCAGCTTAGCGACTAGCGGGGGCTCCTACGAGCAGTACTTC,TRBV11-2,TRBD2,.,TRBJ2-7
CASSQLGQGYGYTF,TGTGCCAGCAGCCAATTAGGACAGGGCTATGGCTACACCTTC,TRBV3-1/TRBV3-2,TRBD1,.,TRBJ1-2
CASSGRTSGGTTSTDTQYF,TGTGCCAGCAGTGGCCGGACTAGCGGGGGGACGACTAGCACAGATACGCAGTATTTT,TRBV6-1,TRBD2,.,TRBJ2-3
CASRWTVNTGELFF,TGTGCCAGCAGGTGGACAGTCAACACCGGGGAGCTGTTTTTT,TRBV5-5,.,.,TRBJ2-2
CASSIGSSGANNEQFF,TGTGCCAGTAGTATAGGGTCTAGCGGGGCCAACAATGAGCAGTTCTTC,TRBV19,TRBD2,.,TRBJ2-1
CASSPPTPGGTEAFF,TGTGCCAGCAGTCCCCCGACCCCCGGGGGCACTGAAGCTTTCTTT,TRBV28,.,.,TRBJ1-1
CASSQTRGPIYGYTF,TGTGCCAGCAGCCAGACAAGGGGCCCTATCTATGGCTACACCTTC,TRBV3-1/TRBV3-2,.,.,TRBJ1-2
CASSIDRTLRGNQPQHF,TGTGCCAGTAGTATAGATCGGACTCTACGGGGGAATCAGCCCCAGCATTTT,TRBV19,.,.,TRBJ1-5
CASSRQAQRVENQPQHF,TGTGCCAGCAGTCGACAAGCGCAGAGAGTAGAAAATCAGCCCCAGCATTTT,TRBV6-6,.,.,TRBJ1-5
CSVRGTDVEQYF,TGCAGCGTTCGGGGGACGGACGTCGAGCAGTACTTC,TRBV29-1,.,.,TRBJ2-7
CASSFRGGDTQYF,TGCGCCAGCAGCTTCCGAGGTGGCGATACGCAGTATTTT,TRBV4-3,.,once,TRBJ2-3
CASSFSTTDTQYF,TGTGCCAGCAGTTTCTCCACCACAGATACGCAGTATTTT,TRBV28,.,.,TRBJ2-3
CASSVVQGGTGELFF,TGTGCCAGCAGCGTAGTTCAGGGAGGCACCGGGGAGCTGTTTTTT,TRBV9,.,.,TRBJ2-2
CASSLIEAGPHNEQFF,TGCGCCAGCAGCTTGATTGAGGCGGGGCCCCACAATGAGCAGTTCTTC,TRBV5-1,.,.,TRBJ2-1
CASSLGGRADRTNYGYTF,TGTGCCAGCAGCTTAGGGGGAAGAGCGGACAGGACTAACTATGGCTACACCTTC,TRBV7-2,TRBD1,.,TRBJ1-2
CASSINVNQPQHF,TGTGCCAGTAGTATAAATGTCAATCAGCCCCAGCATTTT,TRBV19,.,.,TRBJ1-5
CASSFYRTGEGYTF,TGTGCCAGCAGTTTTTACAGGACAGGAGAAGGCTACACCTTC,TRBV6-2/TRBV6-3,TRBD1,.,TRBJ1-2
CASSQDWQGPSYEQYF,TGCGCCAGCAGCCAGGATTGGCAGGGGCCCTCCTACGAGCAGTACTTC,TRBV4-3,.,.,TRBJ2-7
CASSEEGGDTEAFF,TGTGCCAGCAGTGAGGAGGGGGGGGACACTGAAGCTTTCTTT,TRBV2,.,.,TRBJ1-1
CASSQEAGVNNYGYTF,TGCGCCAGCAGCCAAGAAGCGGGGGTTAATAACTATGGCTACACCTTC,TRBV4-1,.,.,TRBJ1-2
CASSRGVGGFDQPQHF,TGCGCCAGCAGCCGTGGGGTAGGGGGCTTCGATCAGCCCCAGCATTTT,TRBV5-1,TRBD1,.,TRBJ1-5
CASKPSRGF,TGTGCCAGCAAACCGTCCAGGGGTTTT,TRBV21-1,.,once,TRBJ2-3
CASSLWTPRETGELFF,TGTGCCAGCTCACTTTGGACTCCCAGGGAGACCGGGGAGCTGTTTTTT,TRBV18,.,.,TRBJ2-2
CASSPPPGQGNYGYTF,TGTGCCAGCAGCCCACCCCCGGGACAGGGGAACTATGGCTACACCTTC,TRBV28,TRBD1,.,TRBJ1-2
CSASTQSSTDTQYF,TGCAGTGCTAGTACTCAAAGTAGCACAGATACGCAGTATTTT,TRBV20-1,.,.,TRBJ2-3
CASSHRTGPNEKLFF,TGTGCCAGCAGTCACCGGACAGGACCTAATGAAAAACTGTTTTTT,TRBV6-5,TRBD1,.,TRBJ1-4
CASSVDTYPNSPLHF,TGTGCCAGCAGCGTCGACACATACCCTAATTCACCCCTCCACTTT,TRBV3-1/TRBV3-2,.,.,TRBJ1-6
CASTGLPSGYEQYF,TGTGCCAGCACGGGACTCCCATCAGGCTACGAGCAGTACTTC,TRBV6-5,.,.,TRBJ2-7
CASSAQTKDEQFF,TGCGCCAGCAGCGCGCAAACTAAAGATGAGCAGTTCTTC,TRBV10-1,.,few,TRBJ2-1
CASSLPTGNNQPQHF,TGTGCCAGCAGTTTACCCACAGGGAACAATCAGCCCCAGCATTTT,TRBV28,.,.,TRBJ1-5
CAIGTGVDYGYTF,TGTGCCATCGGGACAGGGGTAGACTATGGCTACACCTTC,TRBV10-3,TRBD1,.,TRBJ1-2
CASGPSLSGANVLTF,TGTGCCAGCGGCCCCTCACTCTCTGGGGCCAACGTCCTGACTTTC,TRBV28,.,.,TRBJ2-6